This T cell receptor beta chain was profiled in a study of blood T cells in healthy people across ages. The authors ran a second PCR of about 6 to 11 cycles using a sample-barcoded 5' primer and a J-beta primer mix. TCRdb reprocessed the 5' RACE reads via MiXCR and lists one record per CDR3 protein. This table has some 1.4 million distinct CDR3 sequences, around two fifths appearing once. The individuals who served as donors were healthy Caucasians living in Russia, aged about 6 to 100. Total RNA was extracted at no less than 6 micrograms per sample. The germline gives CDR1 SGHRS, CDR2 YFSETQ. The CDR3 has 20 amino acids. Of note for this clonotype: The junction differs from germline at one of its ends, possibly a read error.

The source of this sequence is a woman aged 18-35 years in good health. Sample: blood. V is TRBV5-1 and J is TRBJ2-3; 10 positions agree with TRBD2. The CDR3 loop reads CASTLFGTLGLASSTGTQYF. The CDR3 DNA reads TGCGCCAGCACCCTATTCGGTACTCTGGGACTAGCGTCCAGCACAGGTACGCAGTATTTT.